This entry is about one TCR beta chain. Its antigen is unknown. In total, roughly 670 healthy bone marrow donors made up the cohort. Cohort members were all nominally healthy when sampled, although unrecorded immune exposures were likely present. The donor tested CMV seropositive and was one of the 289 seropositive cohort members. A peripheral blood sample was provided by each donor, and peripheral blood mononuclear cells were used for TCR beta sequencing. Genomic DNA was extracted from the blood cell samples with the Qiagen DNeasy Blood Extraction Kit. The data are from a study of cytomegalovirus exposure and HLA in healthy donors (dated by TCRdb to 2016 to 2017). With regard to the full study: An earlier analysis of about 560 of the donors reported 276 Gb of sequence data and 90 million to 120 million unique TCR beta sequences obtained from about 200 million T cells. Genome-wide SNP genotypes for about 65% of the roughly 670 donors were used in a later genetic analysis, which treated that subset as a discovery cohort. An early release covering roughly 640 HLA-typed donors comprised about 300 gigabases of sequencing data and 85 million or so unique TCR sequences. To predict cytomegalovirus infection status, the study brought together high-throughput TCR immunosequencing, statistical association of individual TCRs with disease status, and machine learning. Five DR-DQ haplotypes were handled as single units for association and clustering, since linkage in the cohort was strong. A separate validation cohort of some 130 different subjects was used in addition to the roughly 640-subject first cohort. A later analysis re-examined previously published TCR beta repertoires from 600 to 700 donors and added high-resolution HLA genotyping to investigate patterns of TCR occurrence. The T cell repertoires of 670 or so subjects were profiled by immunosequencing and related to cytomegalovirus serostatus. The number of typed donors differed by locus: about 620-640 for A, B, C, DRB1 and DQB1; 500 to 550 for DQA1; approximately 600 for DPA1; and 400 to 480 for DPB1. The study aimed to test whether cataloging public T cell receptors could reveal signatures of past pathogen exposure. On average, approximately 250,000 unique TCR beta nucleotide sequences were sequenced per donor among a few hundred genotyped donors of the cohort, with roughly 18% of those sequences being non-productive. In the later analysis, no new phenotypic data were used to find candidate immune exposures; instead, reliance was placed on TCR beta sequences and their occurrence across donors. Donor age, sex, ethnicity and CMV serostatus were collected together with the repertoire data. Every repertoire in the discovery cohort had been generated on one and the same sequencing platform. Class I and class II HLA loci were covered by the typing at four-digit resolution. An earlier analysis of about 600 of the donors used high-throughput TCR beta sequencing to judge whether each TCR beta V gene segment behaved as functional or pseudogenic. Of the 350 to 450 genotyped donors, 65% to 90% were placed in the genetic ancestry cluster associated with self-reported Caucasian donors.

Libraries came from the immunoSEQ multiplex PCR assay. For the multiplex PCR, a mixture combining 60 forward primers for TCR Vbeta segments and 13 reverse primers for TCR Jbeta segments was used. The CDR3 region of rearranged TCR beta genes was amplified from genomic DNA with a multiplex PCR assay. The Illumina HiSeq System was used to sequence the amplified TCR beta libraries as 87-base-pair reads. As for the authors' bioinformatics: A later analysis tallied 80 million to 95 million unique TCR beta chains across the 666 repertoires, and 10 million to 11 million of those chains were shared by two or more donors. Raw reads were error-corrected and collapsed into unique sequences with a nearest-neighbor algorithm that merged closely related sequences to remove PCR and sequencing errors. To assign V, D and J gene segments, CDR3 sequences were aligned to IMGT reference sequences. Each retained sequence needed at least a six-nucleotide match to both a V gene segment and a J gene segment. Rearrangements were called productive when the CDR3 lacked stop codons and stayed in frame with V and J; all others were non-productive. Following IMGT convention, CDR3 was defined as the stretch from the second conserved V-encoded cysteine up to the conserved J-encoded phenylalanine. The earlier analysis of fewer than 750 of the donors excluded sequences that lacked an unambiguous match to a single V gene segment. In an earlier analysis of several hundred of the donors, a V segment was called functional when productive rearrangements were above 56.7%, and segregating when the standard deviation between donors exceeded 5%. A statistical classification framework was built for diagnosing cytomegalovirus status from the catalog of TCR beta chain sequences. A later analysis assigned V and J genes by comparing TCR nucleotide sequences with IMGT/GENE-DB human TR gene sequences. Using the TCRdist pipeline, a later analysis assigned CDR3 sequences along with most-parsimonious VDJ recombination scenarios. In a later analysis, each TCR beta chain was defined by its CDR3 amino acid sequence together with its V-gene family, and reads lacking a unique V-gene family were excluded. A later analysis removed 500 to 650 highly shared, low-generation-probability nucleotide sequences to deal with suspected cross-contamination and a sequencing artifact. A later analysis calculated a clonal expansion index for each public chain from normalized within-repertoire ranks of inferred template counts. A later analysis computed generation probabilities with a VDJ recombination model fitted to out-of-frame rearrangements, and checked the results against IGoR. In a later analysis, TCR-TCR, TCR-HLA and TCR-CMV co-occurrence was scored with hypergeometric tests, and a repertoire-size bias correction was applied to TCR pairs. A later analysis estimated false discovery rates by permuting HLA or CMV assignments 20 times. A later analysis grouped co-occurring TCRs with DBSCAN, adding TCRdist sequence similarity when clustering within HLA-allele-positive subsets. Repertoires with fewer than 30,000 or more than 120,000 public chains were left out of co-occurrence clustering, as were about five repertoires with anomalous nucleotide sharing. Sourced from immuneACCESS, this table was stored by TCRdb with only in-frame sequences that have V and J called. A share of the clones is absent; for the studies checked, an unresolved V gene accounts for under half, and the remainder has no known explanation. D and trimming come from the DNA, and the V and J calls and clone size come from that table. This sample's clone table shows some 200,000 clones. The ten biggest clones cover less than 0.95% of the sample.

The CDR3 goes from the cysteine to the phenylalanine over 14 residues. Only the CDR3 DNA stays, 42 bases, in frame from base 1. The germline V gene supplies CDR1 SGHTA and CDR2 FQGTGA. V loses 2 bases, J loses 5 bases, and the germline ends lie 12 bases apart. The paper as a whole reports these results and caveats: The cohort was sequenced for TCR beta chains only, and without alpha or paired-chain data the features that could be detected were limited. The study listed approximately 150 TCR beta chains as associated with cytomegalovirus. In an earlier analysis of around 600 of the donors, most TCR beta V segments were observed in productive rearrangements about 87% or about 30% of the time, broadly matching IMGT annotations. In a later genetic analysis, fewer N-insertions in productive TCRs were reported among donors in an Asian-associated ancestry cluster than the 666-donor mean. According to a later analysis, parvovirus B19, influenza, CMV and Epstein-Barr virus appeared linked to several top co-occurrence clusters. According to a later analysis, most CMV-associated TCR beta chains appeared to be HLA-restricted, and the HLA associations seemed to be driven largely by CMV exposure. Because HLA typing was unavailable for some donors at each locus, only the typed subset was used in association tests. CMV serostatus was the only immune exposure information available for the cohort. Specific HLA alleles were associated with 16,951 TCR beta sequences at a false discovery rate of 0.05 in a later analysis. A later genetic analysis associated a missense DCLRE1C variant with V-gene and J-gene trimming of TCR beta chains, and an independent cohort replicated the association. Some IMGT-functional V segments, including TRBV6-2 and TRBV6-3, could not be distinguished by the 87-base-pair reads and were therefore excluded. Linkage disequilibrium might explain the correlated functional status among segregating V segments, but an unknown experimental factor could not be ruled out. A later analysis found that HLA-associated TCR beta chains were more clonally expanded and had lower generation probabilities than equally common non-associated chains. When HLA alleles, especially DR and DQ, strongly co-occurred, attributing TCR associations to individual alleles was difficult. A later analysis found that TCR association rates varied across HLA loci, with DRB1 alleles showing the most associated TCRs and HLA-C alleles the fewest. Cytomegalovirus status was reported to be diagnosed by the classifier with high specificity and sensitivity in both the original and validation cohorts. A further reported finding was that TCR beta sequences accurately predicted the HLA-A and HLA-B alleles for most subjects in the first cohort. Sequencing depth was assumed to be roughly uniform across donors in the presence/absence analyses, though that assumption may not hold. While some public TCRs were present in many individuals, most TCR sequences turned up only very rarely across donors. A group of highly shared sequence variants was considered likely to be a technical artifact of the sequencing pipeline. In vitro tests confirmed that three of the cytomegalovirus-associated TCR beta chains recognize cytomegalovirus antigens. Because counts were too low, about 18 rarely observed V segments, including chromosome 9 orphons, were excluded from the earlier analysis of some 540 of the donors. The authors suggested that the approach could potentially be extended to other disease states and immunological phenotypes.

Input material: PBMCs. Rearrangement joined TRBV7-3 to TRBJ1-2, with a tentative D gene TRBD1 over 5 matching bases. This TCR was recovered from a woman aged 18-29 years in good health and CMV-seropositive. This receptor carries the CDR3 CASSLQGGYYGYTF. At the DNA level, the sequence is TGTGCCAGCAGCTTACAGGGAGGGTATTATGGCTACACCTTC.